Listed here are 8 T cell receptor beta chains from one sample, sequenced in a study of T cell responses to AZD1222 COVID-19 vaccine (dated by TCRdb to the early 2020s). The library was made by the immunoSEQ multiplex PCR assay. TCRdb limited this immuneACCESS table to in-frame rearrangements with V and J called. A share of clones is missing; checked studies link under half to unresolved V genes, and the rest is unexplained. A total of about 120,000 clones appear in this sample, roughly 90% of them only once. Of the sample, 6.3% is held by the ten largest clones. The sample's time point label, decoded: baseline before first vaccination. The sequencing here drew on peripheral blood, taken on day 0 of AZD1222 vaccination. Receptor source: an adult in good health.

CDR3 amino acids: CASSQEVGTVEAFF. The CDR3 bases are TGCGCCAGCAGCCAAGAGGTAGGAACAGTTGAAGCTTTCTTT. The chain uses TRBV4-1 and TRBJ1-1; D gene uncertain. The germline CDR1 and CDR2 sequences are MGHRA and YSYEKL. Trimming cost V 0 bases and J 7 bases, with 12 bases left between them. The CDR3 totals 14 residues.

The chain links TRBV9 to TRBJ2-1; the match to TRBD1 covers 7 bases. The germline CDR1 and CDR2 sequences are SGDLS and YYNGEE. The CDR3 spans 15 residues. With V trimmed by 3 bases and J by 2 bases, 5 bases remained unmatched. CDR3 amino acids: CASSAGQAPYNEQFF. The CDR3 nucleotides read TGTGCCAGCAGCGCCGGACAGGCCCCCTACAATGAGCAGTTCTTC.

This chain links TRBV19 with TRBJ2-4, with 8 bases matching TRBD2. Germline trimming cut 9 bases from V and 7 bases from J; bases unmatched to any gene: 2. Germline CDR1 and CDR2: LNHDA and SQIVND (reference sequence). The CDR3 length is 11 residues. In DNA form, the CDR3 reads TGTGCCAGCCGGGGGGGGAACATTCAGTACTTC. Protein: CASRGGNIQYF.

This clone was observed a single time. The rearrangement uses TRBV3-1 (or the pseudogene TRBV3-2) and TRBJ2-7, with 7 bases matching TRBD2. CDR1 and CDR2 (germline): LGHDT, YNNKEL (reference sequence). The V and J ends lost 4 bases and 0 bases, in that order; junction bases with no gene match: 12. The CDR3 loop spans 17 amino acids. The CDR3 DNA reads TGTGCCAGCAGCCCGACCCGACGGGAGGACTACTCCTACGAGCAGTACTTC. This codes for CASSPTRREDYSYEQYF.

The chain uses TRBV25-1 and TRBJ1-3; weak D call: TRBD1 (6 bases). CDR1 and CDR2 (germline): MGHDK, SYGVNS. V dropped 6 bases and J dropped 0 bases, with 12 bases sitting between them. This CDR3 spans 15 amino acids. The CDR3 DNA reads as TGTGCCAGCAGGACAGGAGAGAGCTCTGGAAACACCATATATTTT. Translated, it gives CASRTGESSGNTIYF.

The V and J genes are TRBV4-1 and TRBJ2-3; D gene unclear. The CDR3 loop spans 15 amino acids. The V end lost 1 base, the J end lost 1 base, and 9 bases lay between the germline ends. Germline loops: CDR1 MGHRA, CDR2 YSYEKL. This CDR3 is CASSQGFDGTDTQYF. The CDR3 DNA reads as TGCGCCAGCAGCCAAGGCTTTGATGGCACAGATACGCAGTATTTT.

In DNA form, the CDR3 reads TGCGCCAGCAGCCCCGACCGGGACCTTAACTATGGCTACACCTTC. Its protein product is CASSPDRDLNYGYTF. The V gene is TRBV4-3, the J gene TRBJ1-2; the D gene is possibly TRBD1 (5 bases). This CDR3 is built from 15 residues. Germline CDR1 and CDR2: LGHNA and YSLEER. Trimming removed 4 bases from V and 1 base from J, with 13 bases in between.

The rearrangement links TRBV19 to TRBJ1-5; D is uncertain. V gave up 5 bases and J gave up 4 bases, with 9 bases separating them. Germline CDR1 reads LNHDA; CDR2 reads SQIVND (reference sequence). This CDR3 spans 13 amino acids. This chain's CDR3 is CASSAGMNQPQHF. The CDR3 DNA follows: TGTGCCAGTAGTGCGGGGATGAATCAGCCCCAGCATTTT.